These 20 T cell receptor beta chains share one sample of origin, sequenced in a study of T-cell memory formation after mild COVID-19. TCRdb independently ran MiXCR on the 5' RACE reads; one entry per CDR3 protein. The sample has 400,000 to 500,000 distinct CDR3 sequences; around 20% are singletons. Sequencing input: PBMCs or a T cell subset sorted from them (not recorded which). The receptors derive from an adult woman who had mild COVID-19 (a few samples of this study predate the infection). Cell type and time point are not known.

This clonotype came up a few times. The rearrangement joins TRBV7-2 to TRBJ2-3, with D unresolved. The CDR3 is 13 residues long. Germline CDR1 and CDR2: SGHTA and FQGNSA. Trimming cost V 5 bases and J 7 bases, with 13 bases left between them. CDR3 coding DNA: TGTGCCAGCAGCACCATGGCGATCAATACGCAGTATTTT. Residues: CASSTMAINTQYF.

This clonotype was seen only a few times. The chain has TRBV6-2 or TRBV6-3 and TRBJ2-3; D gene unclear. The length of the CDR3 is 14 residues. With 6 bases removed from V and 5 bases from J, the gap between germline ends came to 15 bases. Germline loops: CDR1 MNHEY, CDR2 SVGEGT. The CDR3 sequence: CASSLILRGDTQYF. The CDR3 DNA reads TGTGCCAGCAGCCTAATCCTTAGAGGAGATACGCAGTATTTT.

A few counts support this clonotype. This chain joins TRBV27 and TRBJ2-1, with D perhaps TRBD1 (6 bases). Germline V lookup: CDR1 MNHEY, CDR2 SMNVEV (reference sequence). The V gene lost 6 bases and the J gene lost 6 bases, with 15 bases spanning the gap. The CDR3 has 14 amino acids. CDR3 DNA: TGTGCCAGCAGATACAGGGCCTTTGGCAATGAGCAGTTCTTC. This gives the protein CASRYRAFGNEQFF.

The genes are TRBV5-6 and TRBJ2-7, with 7 bases fitting TRBD2. The CDR3 runs to 12 residues. Unmatched junction bases numbered 3, after V lost 2 bases and J lost 7 bases. CDR1 and CDR2 from the germline V gene are SGHDT and YYEEEE. In nucleotides, the CDR3 is TGTGCCAGCAGCTTCCAAGCGGGGGAGCAGTACTTC. It is translated as CASSFQAGEQYF. The full variable domain, its missing parts supplied by reference TRBV5-6 and TRBJ2-7, is DAGVTQSPTHLIKTRGQQVTLRCSPKSGHDTVSWYQQALGQGPQFIFQYYEEEERQRGNFPDRFSGHQFPNYSSELNVNALLLGDSALYLCASSFQAGEQYFGPGTRLTVT.

This clonotype was detected a few times. The chain combines TRBV7-2 with TRBJ2-1, with 9 nucleotides matching TRBD2. The germline CDR1 and CDR2 sequences are SGHTA and FQGNSA. CDR3 length: 15 amino acids. The junction had 7 bases not matched to a gene; V was cut back by 5 bases and J by 5 bases. The CDR3 DNA reads as TGTGCCAGCAGCCAATGGACTAGCGAGAACAATGAGCAGTTCTTC. Protein sequence: CASSQWTSENNEQFF.

Ten or more counts support this clonotype. The chain uses TRBV18 and TRBJ2-3, with a tentative D call TRBD2 (5 bases). Per germline, CDR1 KGHSH and CDR2 LQKENI. V lost 6 bases, J lost 1 base, and 20 bases lay in between. The CDR3 sequence is 17 residues long. The CDR3 DNA follows: TGTGCCAGCTCTCCTGTAGCGATTCGACCCCGCACAGATACGCAGTATTTT. Amino acid sequence: CASSPVAIRPRTDTQYF.

The chain joins TRBV20-1 to TRBJ1-2; the D is unclear. The CDR3 covers 11 residues. Germline loops: CDR1 DFQATT, CDR2 SNEGSKA (reference sequence). V gave up 3 bases and J gave up 8 bases, with 10 bases separating them. In DNA, the CDR3 is TGCAGTGCTAGTCGGAGCACGGGCTACACCTTC. Protein sequence: CSASRSTGYTF.

This clonotype came up a few times. The V and J genes are TRBV7-9 and TRBJ1-2; 11 nucleotides match TRBD1. Germline V gene data show CDR1 as SEHNR and CDR2 as FQNEAQ (reference sequence). V shed 4 bases and J 0 bases; nucleotides not matched to a gene: 1. The CDR3 runs to 15 residues. The CDR3 sequence is CASSSGQGANYGYTF. The CDR3 region has the DNA TGTGCCAGCAGCTCGGGACAGGGGGCTAACTATGGCTACACCTTC.

The sample holds a few counts of this clonotype. This chain uses TRBV18 with TRBJ2-7, with TRBD2 matching 13 bases. V lost 3 bases, J lost 4 bases, and 9 bases stayed unmatched. Germline lookup yields CDR1 KGHSH and CDR2 LQKENI. The CDR3 is made up of 17 amino acids. The DNA for the CDR3 is TGTGCCAGCTCACCCCCGACTAGCGGGGGGCCGTCGTACGAGCAGTACTTC. Translating it yields CASSPPTSGGPSYEQYF.

This clonotype has a handful of counts. This chain uses TRBV5-1 with TRBJ2-2; D unclear. The germline CDR1 and CDR2 sequences are SGHRS and YFSETQ. The length of the CDR3 is 14 residues. Trimming stripped 0 bases from V and 2 bases from J, with 5 bases between. Here the CDR3 reads CASSLDINTGELFF. CDR3 in DNA: TGCGCCAGCAGCTTGGACATTAACACCGGGGAGCTGTTTTTT.

The V call is TRBV7-2, the J call TRBJ2-1, with D unresolved. This CDR3 has 15 residues. Trimming left V 0 bases short and J 4 bases short, with 10 bases between. The germline V gene encodes CDR1 SGHTA and CDR2 FQGNSA. The CDR3 region has the DNA TGTGCCAGCAGCTTAGCTCCCGGCAGGTACAATGAGCAGTTCTTC. Translation gives CASSLAPGRYNEQFF. Full variable domain (rest looked up from reference TRBV7-2 and TRBJ2-1): GAGVSQSPSNKVTEKGKDVELRCDPISGHTALYWYRQSLGQGLEFLIYFQGNSAPDKSGLPSDRFSAERTGGSVSTLTIQRTQQEDSAVYLCASSLAPGRYNEQFFGPGTRLTVL.

With regard to this clonotype: At one end, the junction sequence differs from germline, possibly due to a read error. The J gene is TRBJ2-5, the V gene TRBV7-7; weak D call: TRBD1 (5 bases). The CDR3 is 14 residues long. Germline V gene data show CDR1 as SSHAT and CDR2 as FNYEAQ (reference sequence). This CDR3 is CASSLDRNQETQYF. DNA of the CDR3: TGTGCTAGCAGTTTAGACAGAAACCAAGAGACCCAGTACTTC.

The CDR3 sequence: CASTRTSGSRGQYF. In DNA form, the CDR3 reads TGTGCCAGCACCCGGACTAGCGGGAGCAGGGGGCAGTACTTC. V and J are TRBV5-5 and TRBJ2-5; 13 nucleotides align to TRBD2. CDR3 size: 14 residues. CDR1 and CDR2 (germline): SGHKS, YYEKEE (reference sequence). Unmatched junction bases numbered 10, after V lost 6 bases and J lost 11 bases.

The table lists this clonotype with a few counts. This chain uses TRBV2 with TRBJ1-1; D call uncertain. V was shortened by 2 bases and J by 1 base, with 14 bases between the two germline ends. Germline CDR1 and CDR2: SNHLY and FYNNEI. The CDR3 runs to 16 residues. CDR3 sequence (DNA): TGTGCCAGCAGTGAATCTCCGGGAGGTACGAACACTGAAGCTTTCTTT. It translates to CASSESPGGTNTEAFF.

This chain connects TRBV6-2 or TRBV6-3 to TRBJ1-2; D ambiguous. The V gene lost 7 bases and the J gene lost 4 bases, with 13 bases spanning the gap. There are 13 residues in the CDR3. CDR1 MNHEY and CDR2 SVGEGT come from the germline V gene. The CDR3 loop reads CASNSGPFYGYTF. Here the CDR3 DNA reads TGTGCCAGCAACTCCGGGCCCTTCTATGGCTACACCTTC.

V usage is TRBV3-1 and J usage is TRBJ2-3; TRBD2 matches at 10 bases. The germline V gene has CDR1 LGHDT and CDR2 YNNKEL (reference sequence). The CDR3 spans 17 residues. V was clipped by 4 bases and J by 6 bases; unmatched bases: 13. CDR3 bases: TGTGCCAGCAGCCTCCATGTAGCGGGGGGCCAAGGGGATACGCAGTATTTT. It encodes CASSLHVAGGQGDTQYF.

This clonotype was recorded a few times. The chain recombines TRBV7-2 with TRBJ2-3; 12 nucleotides line up with TRBD2. The J segment lost 4 bases and the V segment lost 6 bases, leaving 8 bases of the junction unmatched. This CDR3 comprises 16 residues. From germline, CDR1 is SGHTA and CDR2 FQGNSA. CDR3 in amino acids: CASSPLAGGPPDTQYF. The CDR3 DNA reads as TGTGCCAGCAGTCCCCTAGCGGGGGGGCCCCCAGATACGCAGTATTTT.

This clonotype was counted between two and nine times. The chain carries TRBV7-9 and TRBJ1-4, with 9 positions matching TRBD1. J lost 2 bases, V lost 5 bases, and 6 bases had no gene match. The CDR3 has 16 residues. Germline V gene lookup returns CDR1 SEHNR and CDR2 FQNEAQ (reference sequence). The CDR3 bases are TGTGCCAGCAGCGCCGCCGGGACAGGGACTAATGAAAAACTGTTTTTT. Protein: CASSAAGTGTNEKLFF.

This chain links TRBV20-1 with TRBJ2-2, with TRBD2 identical over 9 bases. The V gene's germline CDR1 is DFQATT and CDR2 SNEGSKA (reference sequence). CDR3 size: 16 residues. The V segment lost 0 bases and the J segment 5 bases; nucleotides outside the gene matches: 7. The CDR3 spells CSARDLAGGRTGELFF. CDR3 DNA: TGCAGTGCTAGAGATCTGGCGGGAGGGCGTACCGGGGAGCTGTTTTTT.

This clonotype was seen only a few times. The chain couples TRBV12-3 or TRBV12-4 to TRBJ2-7, with D hard to call. This CDR3 is 13 amino acids long. V dropped 1 base and J dropped 3 bases, with 7 bases sitting between them. The CDR3 here is CASSLGPYYEQYF. The CDR3 region has the DNA TGTGCCAGCAGTTTAGGCCCTTACTACGAGCAGTACTTC.